This entry is about one T cell receptor (beta chain). This specimen belongs to a study of blood T cell repertoires in COVID-19. Study overall: Donors in the United States, Italy and Spain gave samples during acute or convalescent COVID-19. From T cells, B-cell-depleted T cells, or PBMCs came the material, which was cDNA or gDNA.

CDR1 and CDR2 from the germline V gene are MNHEY and SVGAGI. V shed 7 bases and J shed 5 bases, with 11 bases lying between them. The CDR3 runs 12 residues. Source study methods: Amplifying reference gene primers gave estimates of nucleated cell counts. Produced via immunoSEQ multiplex PCR; TCRdb's table is partial and in-frame only. The V and J calls and clone size were taken over from that table, and D and trimming were inferred from the DNA. The sample lists fewer than 85,000 clones; over 80% were seen once. The rearrangement uses TRBV6-5 and TRBJ1-2; D is ambiguous. The TCR comes from a man between 50 and 59 years old with active COVID-19. Sample: peripheral blood. The CDR3 DNA is TGTGCCAGCAAGGGAGGGATGTATGGCTACACCTTC. This sequence encodes CASKGGMYGYTF.